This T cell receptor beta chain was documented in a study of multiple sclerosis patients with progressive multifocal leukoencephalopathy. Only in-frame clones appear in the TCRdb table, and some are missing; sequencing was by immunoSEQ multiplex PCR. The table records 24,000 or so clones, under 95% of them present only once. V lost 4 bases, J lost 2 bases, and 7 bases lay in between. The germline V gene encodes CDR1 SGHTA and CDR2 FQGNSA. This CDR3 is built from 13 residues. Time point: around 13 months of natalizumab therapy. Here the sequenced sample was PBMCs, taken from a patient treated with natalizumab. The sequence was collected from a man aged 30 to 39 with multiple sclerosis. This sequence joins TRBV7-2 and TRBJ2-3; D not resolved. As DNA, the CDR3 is TGTGCCAGCAGCTCGAGCATCACAGATACGCAGTATTTT. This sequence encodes CASSSSITDTQYF.